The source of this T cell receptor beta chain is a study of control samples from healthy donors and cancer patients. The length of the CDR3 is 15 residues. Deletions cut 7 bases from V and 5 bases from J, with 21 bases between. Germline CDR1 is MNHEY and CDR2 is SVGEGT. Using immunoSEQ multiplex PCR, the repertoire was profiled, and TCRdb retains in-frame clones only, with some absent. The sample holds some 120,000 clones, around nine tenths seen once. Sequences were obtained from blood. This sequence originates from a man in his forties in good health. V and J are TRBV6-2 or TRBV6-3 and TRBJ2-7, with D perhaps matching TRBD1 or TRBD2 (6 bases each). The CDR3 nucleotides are TGTGCCAGCATCCCCGGTACCGGGGGCTTGCACGAGCAGTACTTC. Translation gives CASIPGTGGLHEQYF.